Listed here are 21 T cell receptor beta chains from one sample, sequenced in a study of cytomegalovirus exposure and HLA in healthy donors. PCR used 60 Vbeta primers and 13 Jbeta primers. Sequenced by immunoSEQ multiplex PCR; TCRdb stores in-frame clones only, minus some. The data contain 140,000 to 150,000 clones, 80% to 90% of them singletons. The sequenced sample consisted of PBMCs. The receptors here all came from a woman aged 40 to 50 in good health and CMV-seropositive.

The gene calls are TRBV5-6 and TRBJ2-6, with 8 bases fitting TRBD2. Unmatched junction bases numbered 17, after V lost 7 bases and J lost 2 bases. The CDR3 has 19 residues. Germline assignment: CDR1 SGHDT and CDR2 YYEEEE. CDR3 DNA sequence: TGTGCCAGCGCTGACGGGGCAAGCGGGAGTCCTCCTGGGGCCAACGTCCTGACTTTC. Its protein is CASADGASGSPPGANVLTF.

This clone was observed a handful of times. The CDR3 reads CASSPGDSFNQPQHF. The CDR3 bases are TGCGCCAGCAGCCCAGGGGACAGCTTCAATCAGCCCCAGCATTTT. V and J are TRBV4-1 and TRBJ1-5; 7 bases match TRBD1. From germline, CDR1 is MGHRA and CDR2 YSYEKL. The CDR3 is 15 amino acids. Trimming took 4 bases from V and 3 from J; bases not matched to a gene: 6.

The chain has TRBV29-1 and TRBJ2-5, with 7 bases that match TRBD1. The trim removed 4 bases at V and 11 bases at J, leaving 10 bases unmatched. There are 12 residues in the CDR3. Germline CDR1 is SQVTM and CDR2 is ANQGSEA. The CDR3 region is CSVALQGREQYF. CDR3 nucleotide sequence: TGCAGCGTTGCCCTACAGGGGCGAGAGCAGTACTTC.

A note on this clone: Other DNA sequences in this sample translate to the same CDR3. The genes are TRBV2 and TRBJ1-1; TRBD1 might be the D (6 bases). The CDR3 has 13 amino acids. Trimming cost V 6 bases and J 2 bases, with 10 bases left between them. Germline V gene lookup returns CDR1 SNHLY and CDR2 FYNNEI. Here the CDR3 reads CASSVQGNTEAFF. The DNA for the CDR3 is TGTGCCAGCAGCGTACAGGGAAACACTGAAGCTTTCTTT. The whole variable domain, filled in from reference TRBV2 and TRBJ1-1, reads EPEVTQTPSHQVTQMGQEVILRCVPISNHLYFYWYRQILGQKVEFLVSFYNNEISEKSEIFDDQFSVERPDGSNFTLKIRSTKLEDSAMYFCASSVQGNTEAFFGQGTRLTVV.

This clone appeared a single time. V and J are TRBV5-1 and TRBJ2-5; possibly TRBD2 for D (6 bases). CDR1 and CDR2 from the germline V gene are SGHRS and YFSETQ. V lost 7 bases, J lost 1 base, and 14 bases lay in between. The CDR3 consists of 14 residues. CDR3 amino acids: CASCPAGIQETQYF. The CDR3 DNA is TGCGCCAGCTGCCCGGCGGGGATCCAAGAGACCCAGTACTTC. Filled out from reference TRBV5-1 and TRBJ2-5, the complete variable domain reads KAGVTQTPRYLIKTRGQQVTLSCSPISGHRSVSWYQQTPGQGLQFLFEYFSETQRNKGNFPGRFSGRQFSNSRSEMNVSTLELGDSALYLCASCPAGIQETQYFGPGTRLLVL.

V gene TRBV7-3 combines with J gene TRBJ2-3; no reliable D call. This CDR3 is built from 14 residues. V shed 1 base and J shed 6 bases, with 11 bases lying between them. CDR1 is SGHTA and CDR2 is FQGTGA in the germline V gene. The CDR3 loop is CASSLNPGGDTQYF. The CDR3 nucleotides are TGTGCCAGCAGCTTAAACCCGGGTGGGGATACGCAGTATTTT.

This chain links TRBV14 with TRBJ1-1; weak D call: TRBD1 (5 bases). The germline V gene has CDR1 SGHDN and CDR2 FVKESK. V was clipped by 3 bases and J by 1 base, with 9 bases between them. The CDR3 sequence is 14 residues long. The CDR3 DNA reads TGTGCCAGCAGCCACGGGGGGGGGAACACTGAAGCTTTCTTT. It specifies CASSHGGGNTEAFF.

The rearrangement uses TRBV6-1 and TRBJ2-3; D might be TRBD2 (6 bases). The length of the CDR3 is 14 residues. With 0 bases removed from V and 4 bases from J, the gap between germline ends came to 8 bases. Germline lookup yields CDR1 MNHNS and CDR2 SASEGT. The CDR3 sequence: CASSEARGADTQYF. CDR3 DNA: TGTGCCAGCAGTGAAGCGCGGGGAGCAGATACGCAGTATTTT.

This clone was seen more than once but under ten times. The chain combines TRBV5-8 with TRBJ1-1, with D maybe TRBD1 (5 bases). This CDR3 region has 14 residues. V was cut by 0 bases and J by 5 bases, with 11 bases left in between. The germline CDR1 and CDR2 sequences are SGHTS and YDEGEE. CDR3 sequence reads: CASSLGQGQTEAFF. In DNA form, the CDR3 reads TGTGCCAGCAGCTTGGGGCAGGGTCAGACTGAAGCTTTCTTT.

The V call is TRBV9, the J call TRBJ1-5; D ambiguous. From germline, CDR1 is SGDLS and CDR2 YYNGEE. The CDR3 spans 13 residues. Trimming pared 8 bases from V and 5 bases from J, leaving 14 bases between. CDR3 nucleotides: TGTGCCAGAGACCGGGGTTTGGATCAGCCCCAGCATTTT. This sequence encodes CARDRGLDQPQHF.

The J gene is TRBJ1-5, the V gene TRBV5-3; tentative D call: TRBD1 (6 bases). TRBV5-3 is classed as an ORF, of uncertain function. This CDR3 comprises 14 residues. The V end lost 4 bases, the J end lost 5 bases, and 13 bases lay between the germline ends. CDR3 sequence: CARSPGGLDQPQHF. For the CDR3, the DNA is TGTGCCAGAAGCCCGGGGGGGCTGGATCAGCCCCAGCATTTT.

Comment on this clone: The same CDR3 also results from other DNA sequences found in this sample. The rearrangement links TRBV28 to TRBJ1-2; no clear D gene. CDR3 length: 15 residues. Per germline, CDR1 MDHEN and CDR2 SYDVKM. Trimming pared 7 bases from V and 4 bases from J, leaving 19 bases between. The CDR3 loop reads CASTDLTRLIYGYTF. DNA of the CDR3: TGTGCCAGCACCGACCTTACCAGGCTGATCTATGGCTACACCTTC.

This clone was recorded only once. The V and J genes are TRBV14 and TRBJ2-7, with 7 bases that match TRBD2. CDR1 and CDR2 (germline): SGHDN, FVKESK. Unmatched junction bases numbered 13, after V lost 2 bases and J lost 3 bases. This CDR3 region has 17 residues. CDR3 nucleotide sequence: TGTGCCAGCAGCCAAATTGACCCCGGGACTAAAGACTACGAGCAGTACTTC. This encodes CASSQIDPGTKDYEQYF. Filled out from reference TRBV14 and TRBJ2-7, the complete variable domain reads EAGVTQFPSHSVIEKGQTVTLRCDPISGHDNLYWYRRVMGKEIKFLLHFVKESKQDESGMPNNRFLAERTGGTYSTLKVQPAELEDSGVYFCASSQIDPGTKDYEQYFGPGTRLTVT.

This clone was recorded a few times. This chain joins TRBV6-5 and TRBJ1-4; no reliable D call. This CDR3 comprises 13 residues. Trimming took off 2 bases at V and 4 bases at J, with 5 bases between the two ends. In germline, CDR1 is MNHEY, CDR2 SVGAGI. The chain's CDR3 is CASSYGLNEKLFF. The CDR3, as DNA: TGTGCCAGCAGTTACGGGCTTAATGAAAAACTGTTTTTT.

V is TRBV30 and J is TRBJ2-5, with 10 positions matching TRBD2. The CDR3 is 11 amino acids. Germline loops: CDR1 GTSNPN, CDR2 SVGIG (reference sequence). V shed 5 bases, J shed 7 bases, and the junction held 1 base outside the gene matches. DNA for the CDR3: TGTGCCTGGCGGACTAGCGGGACCCAGTACTTC. It is translated as CAWRTSGTQYF.

The chain employs TRBV30 and TRBJ1-4; the D is unclear. CDR1 and CDR2 from the germline V gene are GTSNPN and SVGIG (reference sequence). This CDR3 has 17 amino acids. Deletions cut 6 bases from V and 4 bases from J, with 24 bases between. CDR3 protein: CACPPFGGIGVNEKLFF. The CDR3 DNA is TGTGCCTGCCCCCCCTTCGGAGGGATTGGAGTTAATGAAAAACTGTTTTTT.

This chain joins TRBV15 and TRBJ2-5; TRBD2 matches at 8 bases. V gave up 5 bases and J gave up 1 base; unmatched junction bases: 9. This CDR3 is 16 amino acids long. Per the germline V gene, CDR1 is LNHNV and CDR2 is YYDKDF (reference sequence). The CDR3, as DNA: TGTGCCACCAGCGGGGCTAAGCGGGGGACCCAAGAGACCCAGTACTTC. Amino acids: CATSGAKRGTQETQYF.

V and J are TRBV30 and TRBJ2-3; 13 nucleotides match TRBD2. CDR3 length: 21 residues. Germline V gene lookup returns CDR1 GTSNPN and CDR2 SVGIG (reference sequence). J was trimmed by 0 bases and V by 2 bases; bases with no gene match: 17. CDR3: CAWSKGGTSGKNLWSTDTQYF. The CDR3 DNA is TGTGCCTGGAGTAAAGGCGGGACTAGCGGGAAAAATCTCTGGAGCACAGATACGCAGTATTTT. Supplemented by reference TRBV30 and TRBJ2-3, the full variable domain reads SQTIHQWPATLVQPVGSPLSLECTVEGTSNPNLYWYRQAAGRGLQLLFYSVGIGQISSEVPQNLSASRPQDRQFILSSKKLLLSDSGFYLCAWSKGGTSGKNLWSTDTQYFGPGTRLTVL.

This clone showed up just once. This chain joins TRBV9 and TRBJ2-3, with TRBD2 as a possible D gene (5 bases). This CDR3 has 16 amino acids. Germline assignment: CDR1 SGDLS and CDR2 YYNGEE. Trimming cost V 4 bases and J 5 bases, with 20 bases left between them. The CDR3 is CASSPRTGSGVDTQYF. The CDR3 DNA follows: TGTGCCAGCAGCCCTCGGACTGGGAGCGGTGTAGATACGCAGTATTTT.

The count of this clone is one. The chain carries TRBV28 and TRBJ2-7; possible D gene TRBD1, 5 bases. V was pared by 5 bases and J by 5 bases, with 10 bases between. The CDR3 is 12 residues long. Germline V gives CDR1 MDHEN, CDR2 SYDVKM. As DNA, the CDR3 is TGTGCCAGCAGTCAAAGGGGCGACGAGCAGTACTTC. This codes for CASSQRGDEQYF.

The V call is TRBV5-4, the J call TRBJ2-2; 7 nucleotides line up with TRBD1. The ends lost 5 bases at V and 5 bases at J; junction bases unmatched: 6. Germline V gene lookup returns CDR1 SGHNT and CDR2 YYREEE (reference sequence). The CDR3 has 14 amino acids. Written as DNA, the CDR3 is TGTGCCAGCAGGGGTGAGGGGGCTACCGGGGAGCTGTTTTTT. Translating it yields CASRGEGATGELFF.